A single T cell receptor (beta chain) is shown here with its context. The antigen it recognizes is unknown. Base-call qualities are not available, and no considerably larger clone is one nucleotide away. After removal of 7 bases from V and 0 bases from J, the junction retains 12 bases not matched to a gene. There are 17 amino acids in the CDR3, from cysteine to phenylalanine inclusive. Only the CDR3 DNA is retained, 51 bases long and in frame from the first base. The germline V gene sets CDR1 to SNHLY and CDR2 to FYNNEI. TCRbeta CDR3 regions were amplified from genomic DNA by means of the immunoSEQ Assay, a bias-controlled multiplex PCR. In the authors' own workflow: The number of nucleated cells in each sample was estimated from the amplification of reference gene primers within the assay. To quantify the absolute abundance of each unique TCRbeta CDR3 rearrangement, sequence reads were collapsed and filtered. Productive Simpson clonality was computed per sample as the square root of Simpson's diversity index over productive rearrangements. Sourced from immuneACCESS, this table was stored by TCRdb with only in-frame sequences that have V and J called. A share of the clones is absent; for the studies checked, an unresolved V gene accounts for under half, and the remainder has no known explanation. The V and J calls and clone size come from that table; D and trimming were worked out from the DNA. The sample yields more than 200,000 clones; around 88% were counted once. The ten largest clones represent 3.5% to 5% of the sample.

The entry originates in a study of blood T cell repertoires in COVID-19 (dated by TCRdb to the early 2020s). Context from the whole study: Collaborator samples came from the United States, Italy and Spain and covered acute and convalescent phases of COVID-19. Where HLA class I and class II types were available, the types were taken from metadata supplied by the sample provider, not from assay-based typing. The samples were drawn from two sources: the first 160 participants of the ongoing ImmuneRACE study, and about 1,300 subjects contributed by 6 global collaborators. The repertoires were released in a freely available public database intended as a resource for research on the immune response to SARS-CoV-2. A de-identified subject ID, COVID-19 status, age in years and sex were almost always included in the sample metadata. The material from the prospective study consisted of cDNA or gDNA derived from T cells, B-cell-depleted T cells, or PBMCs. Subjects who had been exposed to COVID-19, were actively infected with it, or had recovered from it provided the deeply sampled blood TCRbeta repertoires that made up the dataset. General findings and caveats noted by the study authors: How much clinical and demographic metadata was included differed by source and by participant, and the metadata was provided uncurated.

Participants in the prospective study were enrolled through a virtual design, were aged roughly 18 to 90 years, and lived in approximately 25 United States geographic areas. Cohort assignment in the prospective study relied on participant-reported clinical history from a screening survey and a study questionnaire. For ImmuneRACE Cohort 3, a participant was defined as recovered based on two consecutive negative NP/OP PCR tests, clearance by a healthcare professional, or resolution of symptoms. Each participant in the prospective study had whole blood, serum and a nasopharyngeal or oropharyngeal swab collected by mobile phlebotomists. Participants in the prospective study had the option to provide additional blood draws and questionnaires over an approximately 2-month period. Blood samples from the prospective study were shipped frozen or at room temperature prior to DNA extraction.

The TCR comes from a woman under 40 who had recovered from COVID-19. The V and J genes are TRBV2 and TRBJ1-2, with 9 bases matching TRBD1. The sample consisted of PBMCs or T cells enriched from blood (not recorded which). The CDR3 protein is CASTLRQGETTNYGYTF. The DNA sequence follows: TGTGCCAGCACCCTAAGACAGGGGGAAACTACTAACTATGGCTACACCTTC.